This TCR beta chain derives from a study of cytomegalovirus exposure and HLA in healthy donors. Study outcomes and limitations: DRB1 showed the most TCR associations and HLA-C the fewest in a later analysis, as rates varied by HLA locus. Follow-up analysis later connected one missense variant in DCLRE1C with trimming of TCR beta V- and J-genes. The authors reported that TCR beta sequences could predict HLA-A and HLA-B alleles. These predictions were accurate for most subjects in the first cohort. In a later analysis, at a false discovery rate of 0.05, fewer than 20,000 TCR beta sequences were associated with HLA alleles.

The PCR ran on 60 Vbeta and 13 Jbeta primers. The table came from immunoSEQ multiplex PCR; TCRdb's copy has only in-frame clones and leaves some out. The sample has about 130,000 clones, roughly 78% seen once. Germline V gives CDR1 SGDLS, CDR2 YYNGEE. V dropped 0 bases and J dropped 4 bases, with 20 bases sitting between them. The CDR3 is 18 amino acids. Notes on this clone: Antigen: not known.

The receptor was derived from a man aged 35 to 55 in good health and CMV-seronegative. V is TRBV9 and J is TRBJ2-1; possibly TRBD2 for D (6 bases). Sequencing was performed on PBMCs. This chain's CDR3 is CASSVGLAPASGYNEQFF. DNA of the CDR3: TGTGCCAGCAGCGTAGGGCTAGCGCCAGCTTCGGGTTACAATGAGCAGTTCTTC.